The rows below give T cell receptor beta chains drawn from one sample of a study of radiotherapy plus CTLA-4 blockade in lung cancer. TCRdb's table, derived via immunoSEQ multiplex PCR, lists solely in-frame clones and lacks some. The repertoire has some 120,000 clones, 81% of them found once; the top ten carry 3% to 4%. The input for sequencing was peripheral blood, taken from a patient treated with radiotherapy plus ipilimumab. These receptors were collected from a human donor with non-small cell lung cancer that progressed on radiotherapy plus ipilimumab. Some clones in this sample may be carry-over from other donors' samples. The CDR3 runs from the conserved cysteine through the conserved F or W. The D gene is left open where the match is weak. The size of a clone is reported for some rows only, either as once, few or many, or as a class for expanded clones.

CDR3: CASSQESRSYGYTF
DNA: TGCGCCAGCAGCCAAGAGTCCAGGTCCTATGGCTACACCTTC
J: TRBJ1-2
D: .
V: TRBV4-3
size: many

CDR3: CATSLQGDAGELFF
DNA: TGTGCAACCAGTTTACAGGGAGACGCCGGGGAGCTGTTTTTT
J: TRBJ2-2
D: .
V: TRBV2
size: once

CDR3: CASRRPTGDGYTF
DNA: TGTGCCAGCAGACGGCCGACAGGGGATGGCTACACCTTC
J: TRBJ1-2
D: TRBD1
V: TRBV6-5
size: .

CDR3: CASSSDPSYEQYF
DNA: TGCGCCAGCAGCTCGGACCCCTCCTACGAGCAGTACTTC
J: TRBJ2-7
D: .
V: TRBV5-1
size: .

CDR3: CASSQGRVGEKLFF
DNA: TGTGCCAGCAGTCAGGGCAGGGTAGGTGAAAAACTGTTTTTT
J: TRBJ1-4
D: .
V: TRBV4-2
size: .

CDR3: CASTSSSGRETQYF
DNA: TGCGCCAGCACCTCATCTAGCGGTAGGGAGACCCAGTACTTC
J: TRBJ2-5
D: TRBD2
V: TRBV4-1
size: once

CDR3: CASSLDSRTDTQYF
DNA: TGTGCCAGCAGCCTAGATTCCCGCACAGATACGCAGTATTTT
J: TRBJ2-3
D: .
V: TRBV11-3
size: .

CDR3: CAISEEQGGVTGELFF
DNA: TGTGCCATCAGTGAGGAACAGGGGGGGGTCACCGGGGAGCTGTTTTTT
J: TRBJ2-2
D: .
V: TRBV10-3
size: .

CDR3: CASSLSRGVQGTGELFF
DNA: TGTGCCAGCAGCTTAAGTAGGGGGGTTCAGGGCACGGGTGAGCTGTTTTTT
J: TRBJ2-2
D: .
V: TRBV7-2
size: .

CDR3: CASSRLAGTTDTQYF
DNA: TGTGCCAGCAGCCGACTAGCGGGAACCACAGATACGCAGTATTTT
J: TRBJ2-3
D: TRBD2
V: TRBV9
size: .

CDR3: CASSQEASTPSYEQYF
DNA: TGTGCCAGCAGCCAAGAGGCCTCCACCCCTTCCTACGAGCAGTACTTC
J: TRBJ2-7
D: .
V: TRBV4-2
size: once

CDR3: CASSAGGSAYEQYF
DNA: TGTGCCAGCAGCGCGGGAGGGAGCGCCTACGAGCAGTACTTC
J: TRBJ2-7
D: TRBD2
V: TRBV9
size: once

CDR3: CASRHGPSGNTIYF
DNA: TGTGCCAGCAGACACGGACCCTCTGGAAACACCATATATTTT
J: TRBJ1-3
D: .
V: TRBV6-1
size: .

CDR3: CASSFRGGRLDTQYF
DNA: TGCGCCAGCAGCTTTCGCGGGGGGCGATTAGATACGCAGTATTTT
J: TRBJ2-3
D: TRBD2
V: TRBV5-1
size: .

CDR3: CASSLEIEYQPQHF
DNA: TGTGCCAGCAGTTTAGAGATAGAGTATCAGCCCCAGCATTTT
J: TRBJ1-5
D: .
V: TRBV28
size: .

CDR3: CASSLSGGAMWNEQFF
DNA: TGTGCCAGCAGCTTAAGCGGGGGGGCCATGTGGAATGAGCAGTTCTTC
J: TRBJ2-1
D: TRBD2
V: TRBV7-8
size: .

CDR3: CASSPGTWNSPLHF
DNA: TGTGCCAGCAGCCCCGGGACATGGAATTCACCCCTCCACTTT
J: TRBJ1-6
D: .
V: TRBV13
size: .

CDR3: CASSGDVGRPYTQYF
DNA: TGTGCCAGCAGTGGCGACGTGGGACGCCCATACACGCAGTATTTT
J: TRBJ2-3
D: .
V: TRBV2
size: .

CDR3: CASSYVAGWNTEAFF
DNA: TGTGCCAGCAGTTACGTAGCCGGGTGGAACACTGAAGCTTTCTTT
J: TRBJ1-1
D: .
V: TRBV6-5
size: .

CDR3: CASSPRDRGRTAGGHSPLHF
DNA: TGTGCCAGCAGCCCCCGGGACAGGGGGCGAACTGCTGGAGGCCATTCACCCCTCCACTTT
J: TRBJ1-6
D: TRBD1
V: TRBV5-4
size: few

CDR3: CASSVTQGADTGELFF
DNA: TGTGCCAGCAGTGTGACCCAGGGGGCCGACACCGGGGAGCTGTTTTTT
J: TRBJ2-2
D: TRBD1
V: TRBV6-4
size: .

CDR3: CASREGSGTPRGEQYF
DNA: TGTGCCAGCAGGGAAGGAAGCGGGACACCTCGAGGCGAGCAGTACTTC
J: TRBJ2-7
D: .
V: TRBV7-2
size: .

CDR3: CASSSNFRRGGSPLHF
DNA: TGTGCCAGCAGTTCGAATTTCAGGAGGGGGGGTTCACCCCTCCACTTT
J: TRBJ1-6
D: .
V: TRBV2
size: .

CDR3: CASSFGTSGGPRETQYF
DNA: TGTGCCAGCAGCTTTGGGACTAGCGGGGGGCCCAGGGAGACCCAGTACTTC
J: TRBJ2-5
D: TRBD2
V: TRBV5-6
size: .

CDR3: CASSQGGNQPQHF
DNA: TGTGCCAGCAGCCAGGGGGGGAATCAGCCCCAGCATTTT
J: TRBJ1-5
D: TRBD1
V: TRBV7-9
size: once

CDR3: CASSVMTDIPTDTQYF
DNA: TGTGCCAGCAGCGTAATGACAGACATTCCCACAGATACGCAGTATTTT
J: TRBJ2-3
D: .
V: TRBV14
size: .

CDR3: CASSPPGQGLYEQYF
DNA: TGTGCCAGCAGTCCCCCGGGACAGGGCCTCTACGAGCAGTACTTC
J: TRBJ2-7
D: TRBD1
V: TRBV5-5
size: .

CDR3: CASSPPPSGGMRDTQYF
DNA: TGTGCCAGCAGCCCTCCGCCTAGCGGGGGGATGAGAGATACGCAGTATTTT
J: TRBJ2-3
D: TRBD2
V: TRBV7-2
size: .

CDR3: CASSRLTGAPTEAFF
DNA: TGTGCCAGCAGCCGACTGACAGGGGCACCCACTGAAGCTTTCTTT
J: TRBJ1-1
D: TRBD1
V: TRBV7-9
size: .

CDR3: CASSLSGGPSYNEQFF
DNA: TGCGCCAGCAGCTTGTCGGGGGGGCCCTCCTACAATGAGCAGTTCTTC
J: TRBJ2-1
D: TRBD2
V: TRBV5-1
size: .

CDR3: CASSSTGQSRYEQYF
DNA: TGTGCCAGCAGCTCCACAGGACAGAGCCGCTACGAGCAGTACTTC
J: TRBJ2-7
D: .
V: TRBV7-9
size: .

CDR3: CASSLGPPRTEAFF
DNA: TGCGCCAGCAGCTTGGGGCCCCCGAGGACTGAAGCTTTCTTT
J: TRBJ1-1
D: .
V: TRBV5-1
size: .

CDR3: CASSPRPGLETEAFF
DNA: TGTGCCAGCAGCCCCAGACCGGGGTTGGAAACTGAAGCTTTCTTT
J: TRBJ1-1
D: .
V: TRBV7-6
size: .

CDR3: CSVVRTDQETQYF
DNA: TGCAGCGTTGTACGGACGGACCAAGAGACCCAGTACTTC
J: TRBJ2-5
D: .
V: TRBV29-1
size: .

CDR3: CASSLGGTAALHF
DNA: TGTGCCAGCAGCTTAGGTGGAACAGCCGCCCTCCACTTT
J: TRBJ1-6
D: .
V: TRBV7-3
size: .

CDR3: CASSPTPGPPKGNQPQHF
DNA: TGTGCCAGCAGCCCCACTCCGGGACCCCCGAAGGGCAATCAGCCCCAGCATTTT
J: TRBJ1-5
D: .
V: TRBV7-8
size: .

CDR3: CASSATTYNEQFF
DNA: TGTGCCAGCAGCGCGACAACCTACAATGAGCAGTTCTTC
J: TRBJ2-1
D: .
V: TRBV9
size: .